These 19 T cell receptor beta chains originate from one sample sequenced in a study of T cell repertoires in breast cancer. An expanded emulsion RT-PCR with primers for all TCR V genes paired CD8+ T cell chains. During the second nested PCR, blocking oligonucleotides suppressed genes that were not paired. MiXCR was run by TCRdb on the emulsion pairing reads, yielding one entry per CDR3 protein. The sample comprises hundreds of distinct CDR3 sequences, 30% to 35% of which are singletons, and around 91% rests with the top ten. Sequenced: CD8+ T cells. These receptors all stem from a pool of human donors with breast cancer or a healthy control (not recorded which).

This clonotype occurred many times. This rearrangement joins TRBV7-6 to TRBJ2-7; no clear D. The CDR3 runs 13 residues. Germline lookup yields CDR1 SGHVS and CDR2 FNYEAQ. V lost 2 bases to trimming and J lost 7 bases, with 12 bases between them. CDR3 in DNA: TGTGCCAGCAGCTTAACGCTCATTGAGGAGCAGTACTTC. Translation gives CASSLTLIEEQYF.

This clonotype was seen repeatedly, ten times or more. J is TRBJ2-3 and V is TRBV19; D gene uncertain. V was pared by 1 base and J by 0 bases, with 5 bases between. This CDR3 is built from 14 residues. CDR1 is LNHDA and CDR2 is SQIVND in the germline V gene (reference sequence). CDR3 nucleotide sequence: TGTGCCAGTAGTATAGTATACAGCACAGATACGCAGTATTTT. Protein sequence: CASSIVYSTDTQYF. Based on the CDR3 plus reference TRBV19 and TRBJ2-3, the full variable domain is DGGITQSPKYLFRKEGQNVTLSCEQNLNHDAMYWYRQDPGQGLRLIYYSQIVNDFQKGDIAEGYSVSREKKESFPLTVTSAQKNPTAFYLCASSIVYSTDTQYFGPGTRLTVL.

By share, this clonotype counts as medium-sized. The chain couples TRBV7-3 to TRBJ1-2; D is possibly TRBD1 (5 bases). The CDR3 runs to 13 residues. Germline V gives CDR1 SGHTA, CDR2 FQGTGA. CDR3 DNA sequence: TGTGTCTGTAGCTTAAACGGGGGCTATGGCTACACCTTC. It specifies CVCSLNGGYGYTF.

Note on this clonotype: One junction end does not reproduce the germline sequence, and a read error may be involved. The CDR3 loop is CSSSLNGGYGLTF. CDR3 nucleotide sequence: TGTTCCAGCAGCTTAAACGGGGGCTATGGCTTAACCTTC. The V and J genes are TRBV7-3 and TRBJ1-2; possible D gene TRBD1, 6 bases. Germline V lookup: CDR1 SGHTA, CDR2 FQGTGA. The CDR3 contains 13 residues.

As to this clonotype: A read error is possible here, since a much larger clone lies one base away. Since no conserved phenylalanine or tryptophan closes the CDR3, a read error is the likely cause. The V call is TRBV7-6, the J call TRBJ2-3, with 8 positions matching TRBD1. CDR3 length: 16 amino acids. Germline V gives CDR1 SGHVS, CDR2 FNYEAQ. In DNA form, the CDR3 reads TGTGCCAGCAGCTTAGGAACAGGGGGAAGCACAAATACGCAGTATCTT. Translated, it gives CASSLGTGGSTNTQYL.

This clonotype was seen more than once but under ten times. CDR3 protein: CATSDSTGNYGYTF. The CDR3 region has the DNA TGTGCCACCAGTGATTCTACAGGGAACTATGGCTACACCTTC. This chain joins TRBV24-1 and TRBJ1-2; D may be TRBD1 (6 bases). Trimming cost V 2 bases and J 2 bases, with 8 bases left between them. Germline CDR1 reads KGHDR; CDR2 reads SFDVKD. The CDR3 sequence is 14 residues long.

In the case of this clonotype: Germline and junction disagree at one end, which may indicate a read error. The genes are TRBV6-8 and TRBJ2-1; a possible D gene is TRBD2 (6 bases). The V gene's germline CDR1 is MNHGY and CDR2 SAAAGT. The CDR3 spans 14 residues. CDR3 DNA: TGTGCCAGCAACAGGAGGGCCATTAACAATGGGCAGTCCTTC. The encoded protein is CASNRRAINNGQSF.

Points on this clonotype: One junction end disagrees with the germline gene, perhaps due to a read error. V is TRBV7-3 and J is TRBJ1-2; weak D call: TRBD1 (5 bases). CDR3 length equals 13 residues. CDR1 and CDR2 (germline): SGHTA, FQGTGA. The CDR3 coding sequence is TGTTCCAGCAGTTTAAACGGGGGTTATGGCTACACCTTC. It encodes CSSSLNGGYGYTF.

Judged by abundance, this clonotype is medium-sized. This may come from a read error, since a much larger clone is one base off. In this CDR3 the conserved last residue, phenylalanine or tryptophan, is missing, so a read error is likely. The chain uses TRBV7-6 and TRBJ2-3; 8 bases match TRBD1. The CDR3 is 16 amino acids. Per germline, CDR1 SGHVS and CDR2 FNYEAQ. Unmatched junction bases numbered 3, after V lost 1 base and J lost 0 bases. In DNA form, the CDR3 reads TGTGCCAGCAGCTTAGGAACAGGGGGAAGCACAGATACGCAGTATCTT. It yields the protein CASSLGTGGSTDTQYL.

This clonotype was seen many times. The rearrangement uses TRBV7-2 and TRBJ1-2; D might be TRBD1 (5 bases). The CDR3 is 15 amino acids. V was clipped by 0 bases and J by 0 bases, with 8 bases between them. Germline V gives CDR1 SGHTA, CDR2 FQGNSA. CDR3 region: CASSLAGGANYGYTF. CDR3 sequence (DNA): TGTGCCAGCAGCTTAGCGGGGGGAGCTAACTATGGCTACACCTTC.

This clonotype was counted between two and nine times. The junction differs from germline at one of its ends, possibly a read error. V and J are TRBV7-3 and TRBJ1-2; the D is unclear. Germline-derived CDR1 and CDR2 are SGHTA and FQGTGA. This CDR3 spans 13 amino acids. The CDR3 loop is CASSLNVGYCYIF. CDR3 sequence (DNA): TGTGCCAGCAGCTTAAACGTGGGCTATTGCTACATCTTC.

A word on this clonotype: At one end the junction does not follow the germline gene, possibly because of a read error. The rearrangement uses TRBV7-3 and TRBJ1-6; D may be TRBD1 (5 bases). The V gene's germline CDR1 is SGHTA and CDR2 FQGTGA. There are 15 residues in the CDR3. The CDR3 nucleotides are TGTGCCAGCAGCTTAACTGGGGGAGGAAATTCACCACTCCACTTT. It is translated as CASSLTGGGNSPLHF.

This clonotype came up a few times. This CDR3 fails to terminate in the conserved phenylalanine or tryptophan, so it likely reflects a read error. The V and J genes are TRBV7-3 and TRBJ1-2; D may be TRBD1 (5 bases). The CDR3 has 13 residues. The V end was cut by 2 bases, the J end by 4 bases, with 8 bases between. CDR1 and CDR2 from the germline V gene are SGHTA and FQGTGA. CDR3 nucleotide sequence: TGTGCCAGCAGCTTAGACGGGGGCTATGGCTACACCAAC. Its protein is CASSLDGGYGYTN.

V and J are TRBV7-2 and TRBJ1-6; D call uncertain. This CDR3 has 13 residues. Trimming removed 1 base from V and 9 bases from J, with 7 bases in between. In germline, CDR1 is SGHTA, CDR2 FQGNSA. The CDR3: CASSLDFCSPLHF. CDR3 DNA sequence: TGTGCCAGCAGCTTAGATTTTTGTTCACCCCTCCACTTT.

With regard to this clonotype: The CDR3 carries no conserved terminal phenylalanine or tryptophan, so it likely arises from a read error. This chain connects TRBV7-3 to TRBJ1-2; D is unclear. This CDR3 has 13 residues. V was pared by 0 bases and J by 4 bases, with 6 bases between. The germline V gene encodes CDR1 SGHTA and CDR2 FQGTGA. CDR3 in DNA: TGTGCCAGCAGCTTAACAGGAGGCTATGGCTACACCTTG. It is translated as CASSLTGGYGYTL.

This clonotype was picked up many times. The junction and the germline gene differ at one end; a read error may be behind it. This rearrangement joins TRBV7-3 to TRBJ2-4; 7 bases are a match to TRBD1. The CDR3 runs 14 residues. CDR1 and CDR2 from the germline V gene are SGHTA and FQGTGA. DNA of the CDR3: TGTGCCAGCAGCTTAGGACAGGTTGCGAACATTCAGTGCTTC. Protein sequence: CASSLGQVANIQCF.

In the case of this clonotype: In this CDR3 the conserved last residue, phenylalanine or tryptophan, is missing, so a read error is likely. The limits of the CDR3 on the DNA are not certain, so only TCRdb's listed CDR3 is given. V is TRBV7-3 and J is TRBJ1-2; the D call of TRBD1 is as the table states it, not checked on the DNA. The CDR3 is 13 residues long, ends included. CDR1 is SGHTA, CDR2 FQGTGA, per germline. CDR3 sequence reads: CASSLNGGYGKTS.

This clonotype counts as medium-sized (0.01 to 0.1%). The chain carries TRBV12-3 or TRBV12-4 and TRBJ1-1, with a tentative D call TRBD1 (6 bases). The CDR3 has 14 residues. The V gene lost 3 bases and the J gene lost 1 base, with 9 bases spanning the gap. CDR3 bases: TGTGCCAGCAGTTTCGGGGGCAAGAACACTGAAGCTTTCTTT. Protein: CASSFGGKNTEAFF.

As regards this clonotype: A read error may produce the germline difference seen at one junction end. The chain carries TRBV7-3 and TRBJ1-2; the D gene is possibly TRBD1 (6 bases). This CDR3 contains 13 residues. CDR1 is SGHTA, CDR2 FQGTGA, per germline. CDR3 DNA sequence: TGTGCCAGCAACTTAAACGGGGGCTATGGCAACGCCTTC. This codes for CASNLNGGYGNAF.